This passage covers 29 T cell receptor beta chains from one sample sequenced in a study of chemoradiotherapy in HPV16-positive cancers. Profiled with immunoSEQ multiplex PCR; TCRdb holds only in-frame clones, not every one. The profile shows 15,000 or so clones, just under 70% of them singletons. Sample collection occurred from a patient who underwent chemoradiotherapy. Receptors were obtained from a human donor with HPV-associated anogenital cancer.

The chain carries TRBV29-1 and TRBJ2-3; D possibly corresponds to TRBD2 (7 bases). Trimming stripped 3 bases from V and 2 bases from J, with 12 bases between. This CDR3 has 14 residues. Germline loops: CDR1 SQVTM, CDR2 ANQGSEA. CDR3 in DNA: TGCAGCGTTGATGCAGGGGACTACACAGATACGCAGTATTTT. Encoded protein: CSVDAGDYTDTQYF.

This clone turned up a few times. The V gene is TRBV19, the J gene TRBJ1-2; 7 positions match TRBD1. V shed 9 bases and J 0 bases; nucleotides not matched to a gene: 10. In germline, CDR1 is LNHDA, CDR2 SQIVND (reference sequence). The CDR3 sequence is 15 residues long. CDR3 loop: CASRAGQTPNYGYTF. In nucleotides, the CDR3 is TGTGCCAGCAGGGCGGGACAGACGCCTAACTATGGCTACACCTTC.

The genes are TRBV11-2 and TRBJ2-3; perhaps D is TRBD1 or TRBD2 (6 bases each). The length of the CDR3 is 15 residues. With 6 bases removed from V and 4 bases from J, the gap between germline ends came to 17 bases. Germline V gene data show CDR1 as SGHAT and CDR2 as FQNNGV. The CDR3 DNA is TGTGCCAGCAGTTCCACCCGGGGGCGATCAGATACGCAGTATTTT. This sequence encodes CASSSTRGRSDTQYF.

This clone has a single count. The chain is built from TRBV6-5 and TRBJ2-5; D is perhaps TRBD2 (6 bases). This CDR3 is 16 amino acids long. Germline V gene data show CDR1 as MNHEY and CDR2 as SVGAGI. Trimming left V 2 bases short and J 5 bases short, with 18 bases between. The CDR3 region is CASSYGGTHFGETQYF. CDR3 DNA sequence: TGTGCCAGCAGTTACGGCGGGACCCACTTTGGGGAGACCCAGTACTTC.

This clone appeared a single time. This CDR3 reads CASSFIRVEDAEAFF. The CDR3 coding sequence is TGTGCCAGCAGCTTTATAAGGGTAGAAGACGCCGAAGCTTTCTTT. This chain links TRBV11-1 with TRBJ1-1; D gene ambiguous. Trimming removed 3 bases at V and 8 bases at J, with 19 bases between. CDR3 length equals 15 residues. Germline loops: CDR1 SGHAT, CDR2 FQDESV (reference sequence).

The rearrangement joins TRBV2 to TRBJ1-5; D gene uncertain. Germline-derived CDR1 and CDR2 are SNHLY and FYNNEI. V was clipped by 4 bases and J by 4 bases, with 11 bases between them. The CDR3 is made up of 14 amino acids. The CDR3 bases are TGTGCCAGCAGTGGGACGGCCGAAAATCAGCCCCAGCATTTT. As protein: CASSGTAENQPQHF. Combining the CDR3 with reference TRBV2 and TRBJ1-5 gives the whole variable domain EPEVTQTPSHQVTQMGQEVILRCVPISNHLYFYWYRQILGQKVEFLVSFYNNEISEKSEIFDDQFSVERPDGSNFTLKIRSTKLEDSAMYFCASSGTAENQPQHFGDGTRLSIL.

The chain joins TRBV5-4 to TRBJ1-6; D gene uncertain. V was clipped by 0 bases and J by 7 bases, with 8 bases between them. The CDR3 has 14 amino acids. In germline, CDR1 is SGHNT, CDR2 YYREEE (reference sequence). CDR3 sequence: CASSLAVGNSPLHF. The CDR3 DNA follows: TGTGCCAGCAGCTTGGCCGTAGGAAATTCACCCCTCCACTTT.

This clone appeared a few times. The rearrangement joins TRBV28 to TRBJ2-2; a possible D gene is TRBD2 (5 bases). The CDR3 covers 15 residues. Trimming removed 0 bases at V and 5 bases at J, with 10 bases between. Germline values: CDR1 MDHEN, CDR2 SYDVKM. CDR3 region: CASSLWAEGTGELFF. The CDR3 DNA reads TGTGCCAGCAGTTTATGGGCAGAGGGAACCGGGGAGCTGTTTTTT.

This clone was found once. In DNA form, the CDR3 reads TGTGCCAGCAGCGAGACAGGGATGGGTGAGCAGTTCTTC. Protein product: CASSETGMGEQFF. The rearrangement links TRBV9 to TRBJ2-1; 7 nucleotides match TRBD1. V shed 3 bases and J 9 bases; nucleotides not matched to a gene: 6. The CDR3 has 13 residues. From germline, CDR1 is SGDLS and CDR2 YYNGEE. The variable domain in full, completed from reference TRBV9 and TRBJ2-1, reads DSGVTQTPKHLITATGQRVTLRCSPRSGDLSVYWYQQSLDQGLQFLIQYYNGEERAKGNILERFSAQQFPDLHSELNLSSLELGDSALYFCASSETGMGEQFFGPGTRLTVL.

The rearrangement uses TRBV11-3 and TRBJ1-1, with TRBD1 as a possible D gene (6 bases). Germline lookup yields CDR1 SGHNT and CDR2 YENEEA. With 0 bases removed from V and 11 bases from J, the gap between germline ends came to 13 bases. This CDR3 is built from 13 residues. The CDR3 is CASSLEATTGAFF. DNA for the CDR3: TGTGCCAGCAGCTTAGAAGCTACAACAGGGGCTTTCTTT.

V is TRBV21-1 and J is TRBJ2-1; TRBD1 is the table's D call and was not checked against the DNA. TRBV21-1 is flagged as a pseudogene. CDR3 length: 14 amino acids. CDR3 nucleotides: TGTGCCAGCCCCGGGACAGGGAAAACGAATGAGCAGTTCTTC. This translates into CASPGTGKTNEQFF.

The J gene is TRBJ2-7, the V gene TRBV5-1; maybe TRBD2 (6 bases). The CDR3 is made up of 11 amino acids. Germline V gives CDR1 SGHRS, CDR2 YFSETQ. V was shortened by 5 bases and J by 3 bases, with 6 bases between the two germline ends. In DNA, the CDR3 is TGCGCCAGCAGGCGGGACTACGAGCAGTACTTC. This encodes CASRRDYEQYF.

J is TRBJ1-4 and V is TRBV28; D perhaps matches TRBD1 (6 bases). The CDR3 runs to 15 residues. With 2 bases removed from V and 7 bases from J, the gap between germline ends came to 14 bases. Germline V gene sequence: CDR1 MDHEN, CDR2 SYDVKM. The CDR3 DNA reads TGTGCCAGCAGTTTAGGGGGGCCCGAAACTGAAAAACTGTTTTTT. The encoded protein is CASSLGGPETEKLFF.

The J gene is TRBJ2-5, the V gene TRBV7-9, with D unresolved. V gave up 1 base and J gave up 4 bases, with 10 bases separating them. Germline-derived CDR1 and CDR2 are SEHNR and FQNEAQ (reference sequence). This CDR3 contains 14 residues. The CDR3 sequence is CASSLGALRETQYF. The CDR3 coding sequence is TGTGCCAGCAGCTTAGGGGCACTCCGAGAGACCCAGTACTTC. The full variable domain, with the rest looked up from reference TRBV7-9 and TRBJ2-5, is DTGVSQNPRHKITKRGQNVTFRCDPISEHNRLYWYRQTLGQGPEFLTYFQNEAQLEKSRLLSDRFSAERPKGSFSTLEIQRTEQGDSAMYLCASSLGALRETQYFGPGTRLLVL.

The chain links TRBV13 to TRBJ2-2; possibly TRBD1 for D (6 bases). Per the germline V gene, CDR1 is PRHDT and CDR2 is FYEKMQ (reference sequence). The CDR3 has 14 residues. V dropped 2 bases and J dropped 6 bases, with 10 bases sitting between them. The CDR3 coding sequence is TGTGCCAGCAGCTTAAGCTGGGGGCCCGGGGAGCTGTTTTTT. The encoded protein is CASSLSWGPGELFF.

The J gene is TRBJ2-7, the V gene TRBV4-2; 11 positions agree with TRBD1. This CDR3 spans 14 amino acids. V was clipped by 1 base and J by 6 bases; unmatched bases: 2. Per germline, CDR1 LGHNA and CDR2 YNFKEQ. The CDR3 DNA reads TGTGCCAGCAGCCAAGGGGACAGGGGGACCGAGCAGTACTTC. Translating it yields CASSQGDRGTEQYF.

This clone has only a few counts. The chain employs TRBV28 and TRBJ2-7; possible D gene TRBD2, 5 bases. Germline V gene lookup returns CDR1 MDHEN and CDR2 SYDVKM. The CDR3 extends over 15 amino acids. V was trimmed by 7 bases and J by 3 bases, leaving 19 bases between them. The CDR3 loop is CASNPSSPGNYEQYF. The CDR3, as DNA: TGTGCCAGCAACCCTTCCTCCCCGGGAAACTACGAGCAGTACTTC.

The chain links TRBV6-1 to TRBJ2-7, with D perhaps matching TRBD2 (6 bases). CDR1 MNHNS and CDR2 SASEGT come from the germline V gene. There are 16 residues in the CDR3. V was clipped by 3 bases and J by 3 bases, with 18 bases between them. This CDR3 reads CASSDYRLGRVYEQYF. DNA of the CDR3: TGTGCCAGCAGTGATTATCGACTAGGTCGAGTCTACGAGCAGTACTTC.

The chain joins TRBV7-9 to TRBJ1-4; 8 nucleotides line up with TRBD1. V lost 5 bases and J lost 3; bases outside the gene matches: 11. The CDR3 covers 17 residues. The V gene's germline CDR1 is SEHNR and CDR2 FQNEAQ (reference sequence). This chain's CDR3 is CASSKRSGGLANEKLFF. The CDR3, as DNA: TGTGCCAGCAGCAAACGGTCAGGGGGCTTAGCTAATGAAAAACTGTTTTTT. The full variable domain, rest sourced from reference TRBV7-9 and TRBJ1-4, is DTGVSQNPRHKITKRGQNVTFRCDPISEHNRLYWYRQTLGQGPEFLTYFQNEAQLEKSRLLSDRFSAERPKGSFSTLEIQRTEQGDSAMYLCASSKRSGGLANEKLFFGSGTQLSVL.

V usage is TRBV28 and J usage is TRBJ2-7; 7 bases line up with TRBD1. This CDR3 comprises 12 residues. The germline V gene has CDR1 MDHEN and CDR2 SYDVKM. V dropped 8 bases and J dropped 2; count of bases not matched to a gene: 3. CDR3 region: CASRTGTYEQYF. Here the CDR3 DNA reads TGTGCCAGCCGGACAGGAACCTACGAGCAGTACTTC.

The chain uses TRBV28 and TRBJ1-2; 8 bases agree with TRBD1. Germline V gene sequence: CDR1 MDHEN, CDR2 SYDVKM. This CDR3 has 14 amino acids. V shed 8 bases, J shed 1 base, and the junction held 6 bases outside the gene matches. This CDR3 is CASRTGQNNYGYTF. The CDR3 bases are TGTGCCAGCCGGACAGGGCAGAATAACTATGGCTACACCTTC.

The chain uses TRBV7-2 and TRBJ2-5; 7 nucleotides agree with TRBD1. The CDR3 consists of 16 residues. Germline assignment: CDR1 SGHTA and CDR2 FQGNSA. Trimming took 0 bases from V and 2 from J; bases not matched to a gene: 6. Here the CDR3 reads CASSLATGLGQETQYF. The CDR3, as DNA: TGTGCCAGCAGCTTAGCGACAGGGTTAGGGCAAGAGACCCAGTACTTC.

The rearrangement uses TRBV5-4 and TRBJ2-2, with 8 positions matching TRBD2. Germline values: CDR1 SGHNT, CDR2 YYREEE (reference sequence). This CDR3 has 17 amino acids. V was clipped by 0 bases and J by 7 bases; unmatched bases: 11. The chain's CDR3 is CASSLAFGSGDGGELFF. The CDR3 region has the DNA TGTGCCAGCAGCTTGGCTTTCGGTAGCGGGGATGGCGGGGAGCTGTTTTTT.

This chain links TRBV13 with TRBJ2-7; a weak D match, TRBD2 (6 bases). Germline V gene lookup returns CDR1 PRHDT and CDR2 FYEKMQ (reference sequence). Trimming took off 5 bases at V and 3 bases at J, with 11 bases between the two ends. CDR3 length: 13 residues. The CDR3 bases are TGTGCCAGCAGCCCTAGCGCTAACTACGAGCAGTACTTC. It specifies CASSPSANYEQYF.

J is TRBJ1-2 and V is TRBV6-1, with D uncertain. Per the germline V gene, CDR1 is MNHNS and CDR2 is SASEGT. V was trimmed by 1 base and J by 1 base, leaving 4 bases between them. There are 13 residues in the CDR3. This CDR3 reads CASSEVNNYGYTF. CDR3 nucleotide sequence: TGTGCCAGCAGTGAAGTTAATAACTATGGCTACACCTTC.

This rearrangement joins TRBV7-2 to TRBJ1-1; 9 nucleotides agree with TRBD1. This CDR3 region has 15 residues. Germline CDR1 reads SGHTA; CDR2 reads FQGNSA. J was trimmed by 2 bases and V by 1 base; bases with no gene match: 2. The CDR3 is CASSLVTGGNTEAFF. The CDR3 region has the DNA TGTGCCAGCAGCTTAGTGACAGGGGGAAACACTGAAGCTTTCTTT.

J is TRBJ1-6 and V is TRBV19; a weak D match, TRBD1 (5 bases). Germline lookup yields CDR1 LNHDA and CDR2 SQIVND (reference sequence). Trimming pared 7 bases from V and 7 bases from J, leaving 14 bases between. This CDR3 contains 14 residues. For the CDR3, the DNA is TGTGCCAGTAAGGTGGGGCAGACCAATTCACCCCTCCACTTT. It yields the protein CASKVGQTNSPLHF.

The table lists this clone with a count of one. V and J are TRBV6-5 and TRBJ1-6; D might be TRBD1 (6 bases). This CDR3 has 14 amino acids. The V gene lost 6 bases and the J gene lost 3 bases, with 9 bases spanning the gap. Germline V lookup: CDR1 MNHEY, CDR2 SVGAGI. This chain's CDR3 is CASSHRVYNSPLHF. CDR3 in DNA: TGTGCCAGCAGCCACAGGGTCTATAATTCACCCCTCCACTTT.

This chain links TRBV6-1 with TRBJ2-2; 8 bases align to TRBD2. The CDR3 sequence is 16 residues long. Germline V gene sequence: CDR1 MNHNS, CDR2 SASEGT. J lost 5 bases, V lost 4 bases, and 9 bases had no gene match. The CDR3 DNA is TGTGCCAGCAGTGGACCAGCGGGGGCGGGGACCGGGGAGCTGTTTTTT. Its protein product is CASSGPAGAGTGELFF.